Described below is a single T cell receptor beta chain sequence and its context. Its antigen remains unknown. V was clipped by 7 bases and J by 4 bases, with 17 bases between them. Germline V gene lookup returns CDR1 MDHEN and CDR2 SYDVKM. The CDR3 length is 16 residues. The source of the sample is a study of CD8+ T cells in alopecia areata. For a handful of patients taking part in the biomarker study, CD4+ cells were further sorted into CD25+CD127- cells. The investigators collected lesional scalp punch biopsies and peripheral blood from alopecia areata patients. RNA extraction and reverse transcription yielded cDNA as sequencing template. The protocol was immunoSEQ multiplex PCR, while the TCRdb copy is restricted to in-frame clones and leaves out a portion. Altogether about 13,000 clones are present, around 60% being singletons, with the ten largest covering roughly 4%. Broader study findings: Alphabeta T cells residing in normal skin are also sequenced in scalp samples. Scalp lesions, especially in alopecia totalis/universalis, had higher clonality than normal scalp.

The receptor comes from a human donor with alopecia areata. The sample was CD4+ Tregs sorted from blood. This chain links TRBV28 with TRBJ2-6; TRBD1 is a possible D gene (5 bases). The CDR3 here is CASKPAGNTGANVLTF. Written as DNA, the CDR3 is TGTGCCAGCAAACCGGCAGGGAATACAGGGGCCAACGTCCTGACTTTC.